The present TCR beta chain was sequenced within a study of blood T cell repertoires in COVID-19. The V and J ends lost 5 bases and 11 bases, in that order; junction bases with no gene match: 9. CDR1 is SGHRS, CDR2 YFSETQ, per germline. This CDR3 comprises 14 residues. In the authors' workflow: The authors estimated nucleated cell counts from reference gene primer amplification. The repertoire was sequenced with immunoSEQ multiplex PCR; TCRdb's copy has only in-frame clones and lacks some. The V and J calls and clone size are taken from that table; D and trimming were inferred from the DNA. The sample consists of under 70,000 clones, approximately 79% of them appearing once.

V usage is TRBV5-1 and J usage is TRBJ1-4, with 10 bases matching TRBD1. The sequenced material came from peripheral blood. The clonotype comes from a woman of 80 years or more with active or convalescent COVID-19. In DNA, the CDR3 is TGCGCCAGCAGGCCCGGGACAGGGGCGTGGAAACTGTTTTTT. It yields the protein CASRPGTGAWKLFF.